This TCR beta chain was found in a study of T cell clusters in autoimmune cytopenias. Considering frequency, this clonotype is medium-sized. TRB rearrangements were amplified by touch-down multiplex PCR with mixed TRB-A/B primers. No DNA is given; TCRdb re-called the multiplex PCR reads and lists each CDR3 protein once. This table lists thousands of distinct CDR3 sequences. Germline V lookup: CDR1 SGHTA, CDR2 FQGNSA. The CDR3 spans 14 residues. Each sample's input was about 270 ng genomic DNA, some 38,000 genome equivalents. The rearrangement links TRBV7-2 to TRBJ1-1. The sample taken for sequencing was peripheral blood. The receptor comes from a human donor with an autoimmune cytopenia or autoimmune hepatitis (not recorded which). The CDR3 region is CASSFGGGGTEAFF.